The rows below give T cell receptor beta chains drawn from one sample of a study of T cells in Graves' hyperthyroidism and ophthalmopathy. TCRdb called the multiplex PCR reads again in MiXCR, with one record for every CDR3 protein. The sample lists under 650,000 distinct CDR3 sequences, around 16% occurring once. Sample: blood. The receptors shown here come from a woman between 25 and 40 years old with Graves' hyperthyroidism. The CDR3 runs from the conserved cysteine through the conserved F or W. Each record gives: CDR3 length, clone size, J gene, D gene, V gene, CDR3 DNA, CDR3 protein. A D gene is named only where the DNA matches it firmly. Size is omitted from some rows. Given values are once, few, many or a class for expanded clones.

12	many	TRBJ2-7	-	TRBV6-1	TGTGCCAGCAGTGAAAAGGGGTTCGAGCAGTACTTC	CASSEKGFEQYF
15	many	TRBJ2-1	-	TRBV7-2	TGTGCCAGCAGCTTAGAAGCTCCGCTTGTCCAGGAGCAGTTCTTC	CASSLEAPLVQEQFF
15	-	TRBJ1-5	-	TRBV20-1	TGCAGTGCTAGACGGGGGAGTGTATTTGGTCAGCCCCAGCATTTT	CSARRGSVFGQPQHF
15	few	TRBJ1-2	TRBD1	TRBV7-2	TGTGCCAGCAGCTTAGGGAGGGACAGGGGCAATGGCTACACCTTC	CASSLGRDRGNGYTF
15	many	TRBJ2-5	TRBD2	TRBV29-1	TGCAGCGTTGATTTACTAGCGGGGGCCCAAGAGACCCAGTACTTC	CSVDLLAGAQETQYF
13	many	TRBJ2-7	TRBD2	TRBV2	TGTGCCACCTTGGGAGGGTCCTCCTACGAGCAGTACTTC	CATLGGSSYEQYF
16	few	TRBJ2-3	-	TRBV29-1	TGCAGCGTTGAAGATCTTGGGGAGTTCCGCACAGATACGCAGTATTTT	CSVEDLGEFRTDTQYF
17	many	TRBJ2-5	TRBD1	TRBV7-2	TGTGCCAGCAGCGCCCCTTATACGGGACAGGGGGAAGAGACCCAGTACTTC	CASSAPYTGQGEETQYF
14	many	TRBJ2-1	-	TRBV20-1	TGCAGTGCAGTCGGGGAAATTACTTACAATGAGCAGTTCTTC	CSAVGEITYNEQFF
13	-	TRBJ2-1	TRBD1	TRBV18	TGTGCGAGCTCACCAGTAGACAGGGGCGAGCAGTTCTTC	CASSPVDRGEQFF
16	many	TRBJ2-7	-	TRBV3-1	TGTGCCAGCAGCCAAGATCGAGGGATTTTCTCCTACGAGCAGTACTTC	CASSQDRGIFSYEQYF
15	-	TRBJ1-4	-	TRBV27	TGTGCCAGCATCCGGTACAGGGACACCTGGGAAAAACTGTTTTTT	CASIRYRDTWEKLFF
15	-	TRBJ1-5	-	TRBV6-1	TGTGCCAGCAGCCGAGTCGAGTATAGCAATCAGCCCCAGCATTTT	CASSRVEYSNQPQHF
16	few	TRBJ2-1	TRBD1	TRBV7-9	TGTGCCAGCAGCTTTTCTGACAGGGCTCCCCACAATGAGCAGTTCTTC	CASSFSDRAPHNEQFF
13	-	TRBJ1-3	-	TRBV29-1	TGCAGCGTTGTGAGAGGGGACGGAAACACCATATATTTT	CSVVRGDGNTIYF
15	few	TRBJ2-1	-	TRBV6-2/TRBV6-3	TGTGCCAGCAGTTACTCGATGCTGAGTATTAATGAGCAGTTCTTC	CASSYSMLSINEQFF
13	many	TRBJ2-3	-	TRBV28	TGTGCCATCGCGACCCGCCGGGGTGATACGCAGTATTTT	CAIATRRGDTQYF
15	many	TRBJ2-1	-	TRBV2	TGTGCCAGCAGTGGAACTAGAACTACCTACAATGAGCAGTTCTTC	CASSGTRTTYNEQFF
16	few	TRBJ2-2	-	TRBV11-2	TGTGCCAGCAGCCAAAACCAACGTATAAGCACCGGGGAGCTGTTTTTT	CASSQNQRISTGELFF
16	many	TRBJ2-5	TRBD1	TRBV2	TGTGCCATCCTACCCCGTACAGGGGGAAGGGGGGAGACCCAGTACTTC	CAILPRTGGRGETQYF
14	few	TRBJ2-5	-	TRBV5-1	TGCGCCAGCAGCGCCCGGGTCGCCCAAGAGACCCAGTACTTC	CASSARVAQETQYF
16	-	TRBJ2-1	-	TRBV7-9	TGTGCCAGCAGCTTATATCAGGGCGGATCCTACAATGAGCAGTTCTTC	CASSLYQGGSYNEQFF
14	many	TRBJ2-3	TRBD2	TRBV12-3/TRBV12-4	TGTGCCAGCAGGGGACTAGCGGACACAGATACGCAGTATTTT	CASRGLADTDTQYF
13	-	TRBJ1-1	-	TRBV6-1	TGTGCCAGCACCAGGGAGGCGAACACTGAAGCTTTCTTT	CASTREANTEAFF
13	few	TRBJ1-6	-	TRBV7-2	TGTGCCAGCAGCCCCCGACAGGAAACTTCCCTCCACTTT	CASSPRQETSLHF
15	-	TRBJ1-2	-	TRBV10-3	TGTGCCATCAGTGAGTCGGAGAGGGGAGCGCTTGGCTACACCTTC	CAISESERGALGYTF
14	many	TRBJ2-2	-	TRBV6-1	TGTGCCAGCAGTCACGGGGTTTGGACCGGGGAGCTGTTTTTT	CASSHGVWTGELFF
14	-	TRBJ2-7	TRBD2	TRBV6-5	TGTGCCAGCAGTTTATGGGCGGGAGATCTCGAGCAGTACTTC	CASSLWAGDLEQYF
18	few	TRBJ2-6	TRBD2	TRBV19	TGTGCCAGTAGTCTACGAGGAGCGGGAGTGGGTGGGGCCAACGTCCTGACTTTC	CASSLRGAGVGGANVLTF
14	many	TRBJ2-5	-	TRBV2	TGTGCCAGCAGTAACCTAGTCCGAGAAGAGACCCAGTACTTC	CASSNLVREETQYF
14	-	TRBJ2-7	-	TRBV10-3	TGTGCCATCAGGGACGGGGGGCTCTCCTACGAGCAGTACTTC	CAIRDGGLSYEQYF
18	-	TRBJ1-3	-	TRBV28	TGTGCCAGCAGTCCATGGCCGGGGACATCACCTTCTGGAAACACCATATATTTT	CASSPWPGTSPSGNTIYF
14	-	TRBJ1-5	TRBD1	TRBV28	TGTGCCAGCAAAGCCGGGACAGGGGGTCAGCCCCAGCATTTT	CASKAGTGGQPQHF
12	many	TRBJ2-1	-	TRBV28	TGTGCCAGCAGTTTATACGACAATGAGCAGTTCTTC	CASSLYDNEQFF
15	many	TRBJ2-1	-	TRBV7-8	TGTGCCAGCAGCTTAGGTGGCCCTGCCTACAATGAGCAGTTCTTC	CASSLGGPAYNEQFF
15	once	TRBJ2-7	-	TRBV7-3	TGTGCCAGCAGCTTAGATGCGGGGATCCACTACGAGCAGTACTTC	CASSLDAGIHYEQYF
11	many	TRBJ2-7	-	TRBV11-2	TGTGCCAGCAGCTTTTACTACGAGCAGTACTTC	CASSFYYEQYF
15	many	TRBJ2-7	TRBD1	TRBV11-2	TGTGCCAGCAGTCGCGCCGAGGGGGCATTCTACGAGCAGTACTTC	CASSRAEGAFYEQYF
14	-	TRBJ1-4	-	TRBV18	TGTGCCAGCTCACCACCGCAGAATAATGAAAAACTGTTTTTT	CASSPPQNNEKLFF
17	-	TRBJ2-7	-	TRBV6-1	TGTGCCAGCAGTGAAGACCCTCGCCCCACGTCTACCTACGAGCAGTACTTC	CASSEDPRPTSTYEQYF
14	many	TRBJ2-1	TRBD2	TRBV30	TGTGCCTGGAGTGTAGGAGCGGGAGCTTCTGAGCAGTTCTTC	CAWSVGAGASEQFF
18	few	TRBJ1-4	-	TRBV7-2	TGTGCCAGCAGCTTATTCCCAGGGGTGGGCGAAACTAATGAAAAACTGTTTTTT	CASSLFPGVGETNEKLFF
17	few	TRBJ1-4	TRBD1	TRBV6-1	TGTGCCAGCAGAAAAGGGACAGTGGACGGTGGTAATGAAAAACTGTTTTTT	CASRKGTVDGGNEKLFF
15	-	TRBJ2-7	TRBD1	TRBV28	TGTGCCAGCAGCCCGACAGGGGAGGTAGTCGGCGAGCAGTACTTC	CASSPTGEVVGEQYF
17	many	TRBJ2-1	TRBD2	TRBV2	TGTGCCAGCAGTTCTTCACGAAGCGGGAGAATTTCCAATGAGCAGTTCTTC	CASSSSRSGRISNEQFF
14	many	TRBJ2-7	-	TRBV7-9	TGTGCCAGCAGCCAGAAATATCAGGCGTCCGAGCAGTACTTC	CASSQKYQASEQYF
17	many	TRBJ2-1	TRBD2	TRBV2	TGTGCCAGCAGTGAAATAGGGATAGCGGGAAAATACAATGAGCAGTTCTTC	CASSEIGIAGKYNEQFF
15	-	TRBJ1-2	-	TRBV13	TGTGCCAGCAGCTTATTTCCCAGGGAAGACTATGGCTACACCTTC	CASSLFPREDYGYTF
15	-	TRBJ2-7	TRBD2	TRBV6-1	TGTGCCAGCGTGAGGCGGGGGGATCGTCCCTACGAGCAGTACTTC	CASVRRGDRPYEQYF
13	many	TRBJ1-6	-	TRBV20-1	TGCAGTGTAGGAAGGGCCACCGGAGGCCCCCTCCACTTT	CSVGRATGGPLHF
15	many	TRBJ2-7	TRBD1	TRBV7-2	TGTGCCAGCAGCTTCGACAGGGAAGTTTTTGACGAGCAGTACTTC	CASSFDREVFDEQYF
12	many	TRBJ2-2	-	TRBV24-1	TGTGCCACCCACGCGAACACCGGGGAGCTGTTTTTT	CATHANTGELFF
14	many	TRBJ2-5	-	TRBV24-1	TGTGCCACCAGTGATCCGACAGGTTGGGAGACCCAGTACTTC	CATSDPTGWETQYF
12	many	TRBJ2-1	TRBD1	TRBV11-2	TGTGCCAGTGAGGGGGCCGGGGATGAGCAGTTCTTC	CASEGAGDEQFF
17	few	TRBJ2-7	TRBD2	TRBV11-2	TGTGCCAGCAGCTTAGTGCCCCTACTAGCGGGAGCACCCGAGCAGTACTTC	CASSLVPLLAGAPEQYF